The 16 T cell receptor beta chains presented below share a single source sample, sequenced in a study of T cell responses to AZD1222 COVID-19 vaccine. Profiling relied on immunoSEQ multiplex PCR, and the TCRdb table lists in-frame clones only, not all of them. The top ten hold 27% of the sample, which has about 53,000 clones, about four fifths seen once. This specimen consisted of peripheral blood, obtained on day 0 of AZD1222 vaccination. The receptors were sampled from an adult in good health.

The chain joins TRBV2 to TRBJ2-5; D not resolved. Trimming left V 4 bases short and J 0 bases short, with 9 bases between. This CDR3 is 14 amino acids long. In germline, CDR1 is SNHLY, CDR2 FYNNEI. In nucleotides, the CDR3 is TGTGCCAGCAGTGCAGGTGATTACCAAGAGACCCAGTACTTC. Protein sequence: CASSAGDYQETQYF.

The genes are TRBV3-1 (or the pseudogene TRBV3-2) and TRBJ1-4; D is perhaps TRBD1 (5 bases). V was clipped by 0 bases and J by 12 bases, with 17 bases between them. The germline gives CDR1 LGHDT, CDR2 YNNKEL (reference sequence). This CDR3 is 15 amino acids long. DNA of the CDR3: TGTGCCAGCAGCCAAGACATATTACGGGGCTCGGAACTGTTTTTT. Its translation is CASSQDILRGSELFF.

The gene calls are TRBV7-3 and TRBJ2-1; 14 bases match TRBD2. Trimming cost V 5 bases and J 8 bases; bases outside gene matches: 5. Germline V CDR1 and CDR2: SGHTA, FQGTGA. CDR3 length equals 15 residues. Here the CDR3 DNA reads TGTGCCAGCAGCGCGACTAGCGGGAGGGCCCATGAGCAGTTCTTC. Protein sequence: CASSATSGRAHEQFF.

The chain couples TRBV7-2 to TRBJ2-7; D not resolved. Trimming stripped 1 base from V and 5 bases from J, with 9 bases between. The CDR3 extends over 13 amino acids. Germline V CDR1 and CDR2: SGHTA, FQGNSA. CDR3 amino acids: CASSLDKQHEQYF. The CDR3 nucleotides are TGTGCCAGCAGCTTAGACAAGCAACACGAGCAGTACTTC.

This chain links TRBV7-2 with TRBJ2-7; the match to TRBD2 covers 11 bases. From germline, CDR1 is SGHTA and CDR2 FQGNSA. The trim removed 5 bases at V and 5 bases at J, leaving 11 bases unmatched. The CDR3 has 16 amino acids. The CDR3 bases are TGTGCCAGCAGCCACATAGGACTAGCGGGTTTGAACGAGCAGTACTTC. This codes for CASSHIGLAGLNEQYF. Full variable domain (rest looked up from reference TRBV7-2 and TRBJ2-7): GAGVSQSPSNKVTEKGKDVELRCDPISGHTALYWYRQSLGQGLEFLIYFQGNSAPDKSGLPSDRFSAERTGGSVSTLTIQRTQQEDSAVYLCASSHIGLAGLNEQYFGPGTRLTVT.

The CDR3 DNA follows: TGTGCCAGCAGCGTAGCTGCGGATTGGGCAGTTCGGGATACGCAGTATTTT. It yields the protein CASSVAADWAVRDTQYF. V gene TRBV9 combines with J gene TRBJ2-3; D gene ambiguous. Germline lookup yields CDR1 SGDLS and CDR2 YYNGEE. The CDR3 contains 17 residues. Trimming removed 0 bases from V and 6 bases from J, with 20 bases in between.

The chain carries TRBV6-5 and TRBJ1-4; D remains unclear. Trimming left V 0 bases short and J 1 base short, with 6 bases between. Germline assignment: CDR1 MNHEY and CDR2 SVGAGI. CDR3 length: 15 residues. Here the CDR3 reads CASSYSSVTNEKLFF. The CDR3 nucleotides read TGTGCCAGCAGTTACTCATCTGTAACTAATGAAAAACTGTTTTTT.

This clone was recorded once. J is TRBJ2-2 and V is TRBV5-1; 8 bases are a match to TRBD1. V was pared by 0 bases and J by 5 bases, with 0 bases of the junction left unmatched. The germline V gene has CDR1 SGHRS and CDR2 YFSETQ. CDR3 length equals 14 residues. CDR3 residues: CASSLGQGTGELFF. In DNA form, the CDR3 reads TGCGCCAGCAGCTTGGGACAGGGGACCGGGGAGCTGTTTTTT.

This chain links TRBV2 with TRBJ2-4; 7 bases match TRBD1. Germline trimming cut 3 bases from V and 1 base from J; bases unmatched to any gene: 6. The length of the CDR3 is 16 residues. Germline V gene sequence: CDR1 SNHLY, CDR2 FYNNEI. The DNA of the CDR3 is TGTGCCAGCAGTGAGAGGGGGCGCGGGGCCAAAAACATTCAGTACTTC. Translating it yields CASSERGRGAKNIQYF.

The chain combines TRBV19 with TRBJ1-5; D gene unclear. V was cut by 8 bases and J by 2 bases, with 13 bases left in between. This CDR3 has 14 amino acids. Germline CDR1 is LNHDA and CDR2 is SQIVND (reference sequence). In nucleotides, the CDR3 is TGTGCCAGTGGTACTGGGCTCGGCAATCAGCCCCAGCATTTT. Protein product: CASGTGLGNQPQHF.

This chain connects TRBV30 to TRBJ2-5; the D is unclear. The V end was cut by 2 bases, the J end by 4 bases, with 11 bases between. The CDR3 extends over 13 amino acids. Germline lookup yields CDR1 GTSNPN and CDR2 SVGIG (reference sequence). The CDR3 reads CAWSLLSRETQYF. The CDR3 bases are TGTGCCTGGAGTCTCCTAAGCAGAGAGACCCAGTACTTC. The full variable domain, completed using reference TRBV30 and TRBJ2-5, is SQTIHQWPATLVQPVGSPLSLECTVEGTSNPNLYWYRQAAGRGLQLLFYSVGIGQISSEVPQNLSASRPQDRQFILSSKKLLLSDSGFYLCAWSLLSRETQYFGPGTRLLVL.

The chain joins TRBV27 to TRBJ2-3; D might be TRBD2 (6 bases). Germline V gene sequence: CDR1 MNHEY, CDR2 SMNVEV (reference sequence). CDR3 length: 15 residues. V shed 1 base and J shed 4 bases, with 12 bases lying between them. The CDR3 DNA is TGTGCCAGCAGTTTATACGGGAGCTCCGCAGATACGCAGTATTTT. Translation: CASSLYGSSADTQYF.

The V call is TRBV7-2, the J call TRBJ1-2; D is perhaps TRBD1 (5 bases). The CDR3 extends over 13 amino acids. V was trimmed by 10 bases and J by 1 base, leaving 13 bases between them. Germline-derived CDR1 and CDR2 are SGHTA and FQGNSA. The CDR3 is CATGGRGNYGYTF. The CDR3 region has the DNA TGTGCCACCGGCGGAAGGGGTAACTATGGCTACACCTTC. The variable domain in full, completed from reference TRBV7-2 and TRBJ1-2, reads GAGVSQSPSNKVTEKGKDVELRCDPISGHTALYWYRQSLGQGLEFLIYFQGNSAPDKSGLPSDRFSAERTGGSVSTLTIQRTQQEDSAVYLCATGGRGNYGYTFGSGTRLTVV.

This chain joins TRBV7-3 and TRBJ2-1, with TRBD1 matching 7 bases. V dropped 2 bases and J dropped 6; count of bases not matched to a gene: 4. The CDR3 has 14 amino acids. Germline loops: CDR1 SGHTA, CDR2 FQGTGA. The CDR3 region is CASSLQGQTNEQFF. In nucleotides, the CDR3 is TGTGCCAGCAGCTTACAGGGACAGACCAATGAGCAGTTCTTC.

This clone appeared a few times. The chain is built from TRBV30 and TRBJ1-2; tentative D call: TRBD1 (6 bases). The V gene's germline CDR1 is GTSNPN and CDR2 SVGIG (reference sequence). V gave up 3 bases and J gave up 6 bases, with 17 bases separating them. There are 14 residues in the CDR3. The CDR3 sequence is CAWSSGVGLNGYTF. CDR3 in DNA: TGTGCCTGGAGCTCAGGGGTTGGTCTGAATGGCTACACCTTC.

The chain has TRBV2 and TRBJ1-5; D remains ambiguous. With 6 bases removed from V and 0 bases from J, the gap between germline ends came to 12 bases. The germline V gene has CDR1 SNHLY and CDR2 FYNNEI. CDR3 size: 15 residues. CDR3 DNA: TGTGCCAGCAGAGCCGGTGACCATAGCAATCAGCCCCAGCATTTT. This encodes CASRAGDHSNQPQHF.